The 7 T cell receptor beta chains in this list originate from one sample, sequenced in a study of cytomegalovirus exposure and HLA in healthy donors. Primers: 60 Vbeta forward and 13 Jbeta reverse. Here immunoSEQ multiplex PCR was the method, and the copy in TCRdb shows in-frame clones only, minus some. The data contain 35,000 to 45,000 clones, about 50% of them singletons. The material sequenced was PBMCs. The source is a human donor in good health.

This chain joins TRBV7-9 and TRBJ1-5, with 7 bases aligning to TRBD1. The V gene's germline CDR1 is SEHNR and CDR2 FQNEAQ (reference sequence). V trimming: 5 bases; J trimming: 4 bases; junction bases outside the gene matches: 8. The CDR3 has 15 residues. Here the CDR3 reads CASSNTGTVNQPQHF. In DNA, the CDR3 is TGTGCCAGCAGCAACACCGGGACAGTTAATCAGCCCCAGCATTTT. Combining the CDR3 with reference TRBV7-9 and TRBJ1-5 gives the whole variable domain DTGVSQNPRHKITKRGQNVTFRCDPISEHNRLYWYRQTLGQGPEFLTYFQNEAQLEKSRLLSDRFSAERPKGSFSTLEIQRTEQGDSAMYLCASSNTGTVNQPQHFGDGTRLSIL.

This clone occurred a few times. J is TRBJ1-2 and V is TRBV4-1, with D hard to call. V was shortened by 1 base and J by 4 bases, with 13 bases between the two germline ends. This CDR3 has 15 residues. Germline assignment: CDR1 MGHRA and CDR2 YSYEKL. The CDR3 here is CASSQVGTTGYGYTF. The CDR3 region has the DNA TGCGCCAGCAGCCAAGTTGGAACAACGGGCTATGGCTACACCTTC.

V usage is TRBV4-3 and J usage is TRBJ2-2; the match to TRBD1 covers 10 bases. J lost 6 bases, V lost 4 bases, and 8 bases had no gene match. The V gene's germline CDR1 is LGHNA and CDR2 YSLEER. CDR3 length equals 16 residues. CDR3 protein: CASSPGPDRGSGELFF. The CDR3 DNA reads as TGCGCCAGCAGCCCAGGCCCGGACAGGGGGTCCGGGGAGCTGTTTTTT.

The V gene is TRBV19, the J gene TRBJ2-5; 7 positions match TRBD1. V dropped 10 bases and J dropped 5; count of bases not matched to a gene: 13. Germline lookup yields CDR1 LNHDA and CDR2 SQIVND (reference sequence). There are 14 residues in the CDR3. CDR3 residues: CATKDREGWETQYF. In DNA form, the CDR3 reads TGTGCCACCAAAGACAGGGAAGGATGGGAGACCCAGTACTTC.

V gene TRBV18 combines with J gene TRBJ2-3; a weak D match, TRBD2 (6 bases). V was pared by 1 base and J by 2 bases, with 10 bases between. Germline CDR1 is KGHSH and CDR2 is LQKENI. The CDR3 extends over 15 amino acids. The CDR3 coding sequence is TGTGCCAGCTCACCACGCCCTAGCGACACAGATACGCAGTATTTT. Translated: CASSPRPSDTDTQYF.

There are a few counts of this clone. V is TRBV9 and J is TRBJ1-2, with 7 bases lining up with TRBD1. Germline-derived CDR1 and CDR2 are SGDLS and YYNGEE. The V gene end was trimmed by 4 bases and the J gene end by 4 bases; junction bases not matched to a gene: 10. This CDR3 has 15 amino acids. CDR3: CASSPPEGGGYGYTF. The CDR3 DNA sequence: TGTGCCAGCAGCCCCCCAGAAGGGGGCGGCTATGGCTACACCTTC.

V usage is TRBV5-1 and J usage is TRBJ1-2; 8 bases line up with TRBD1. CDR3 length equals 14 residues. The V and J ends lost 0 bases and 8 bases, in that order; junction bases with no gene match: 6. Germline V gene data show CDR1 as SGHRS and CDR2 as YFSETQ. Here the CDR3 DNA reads TGCGCCAGCAGCTTGGGACAGGGGCGGGTCGGCTACACCTTC. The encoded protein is CASSLGQGRVGYTF.